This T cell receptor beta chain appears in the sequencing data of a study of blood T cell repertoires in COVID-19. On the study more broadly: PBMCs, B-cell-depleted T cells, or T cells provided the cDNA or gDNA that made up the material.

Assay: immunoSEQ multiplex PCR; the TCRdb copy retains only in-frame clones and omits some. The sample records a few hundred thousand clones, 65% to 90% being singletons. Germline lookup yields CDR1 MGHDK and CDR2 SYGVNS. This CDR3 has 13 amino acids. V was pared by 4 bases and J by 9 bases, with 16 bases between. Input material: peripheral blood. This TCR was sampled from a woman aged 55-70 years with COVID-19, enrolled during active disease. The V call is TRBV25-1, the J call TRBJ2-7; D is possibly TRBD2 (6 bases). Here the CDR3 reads CASSGEVYGGQYF. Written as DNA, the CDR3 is TGTGCCAGCAGTGGGGAAGTGTACGGGGGGCAGTACTTC.